This T cell receptor beta chain was sequenced in a study of neoadjuvant anti-PD-1 for oral cavity cancer. PBMC libraries mostly used around 510 ng of input genomic DNA, with six replicates per sample. The data were produced by immunoSEQ multiplex PCR, yet TCRdb's version contains in-frame clones alone and is incomplete. Among around 62,000 clones, 65% to 80% were seen once, and the ten largest hold 2% to 3%. There are a few counts of this clone. This CDR3 is 12 amino acids long. Germline CDR1 reads MDHEN; CDR2 reads SYDVKM. V was clipped by 3 bases and J by 4 bases, with 6 bases between them. Material: PBMCs, obtained before nivolumab (anti-PD-1) treatment. This TCR was sampled from a person aged 40-85 years with oral cavity squamous cell carcinoma. The V and J genes are TRBV28 and TRBJ1-1, with D hard to call. The CDR3 bases are TGTGCCAGCAGTTTCGCAGGCACTGAAGCTTTCTTT. Protein: CASSFAGTEAFF.